These 8 T cell receptor beta chains share one sample of origin, sequenced in a study of T cells in women clearing cervical HPV infection. Profiling relied on immunoSEQ multiplex PCR, and the TCRdb table lists in-frame clones only, not all of them. The ten top clones account for about 3%, within a sample of around 30,000 clones. The specimen was blood buffy coat. Receptor source: a woman between 18 and 70 years old with a cervical HPV16 infection that either progressed to CIN3+ or cleared (not recorded which).

Of note for this clone: The read ends 3 residues before the CDR3 terminus; that terminus is restored from the germline J gene. The V gene is TRBV18, the J gene TRBJ2-3, with D possibly matching TRBD1 (6 bases). In germline, CDR1 is KGHSH, CDR2 LQKENI. This CDR3 has 14 residues. The CDR3 sequence is CASSLGQYNQPQYF. CDR3 DNA (partial): TGTGCCAGCTCCCTTGGACAGTACAATCAGCCG.

Comment on this clone: The read finishes 3 residues shy of the CDR3 end, and the germline J gene is used to complete it. The genes are TRBV4-2 and TRBJ2-7; maybe TRBD1 (5 bases). Germline V CDR1 and CDR2: LGHNA, YNFKEQ. This CDR3 is 13 amino acids long. The V end lost 3 bases, the J end lost 5 bases, and 11 bases lay between the germline ends. The covered CDR3 bases are TGTGCCAGCAGCCACCAGGGTCGGGACGAG. This sequence encodes CASSHQGRDE. The full CDR3 is CASSHQGRDEQYF.

On this clone: Read coverage stops 3 residues before the CDR3 terminus; the germline J gene supplies the remainder. The genes are TRBV2 and TRBJ2-3; possibly TRBD2 for D (5 bases). The CDR3 loop spans 12 amino acids. Looked up from germline, CDR1 is SNHLY and CDR2 is FYNNEI. Incomplete CDR3 DNA: TGTGCCAGCAGCCTTGGAGCGGAGCCG. It translates to CASSLGAEP. The CDR3 as a whole reads CASSLGAEPQYF. Complete variable domain (other parts from reference TRBV2 and TRBJ2-3): EPEVTQTPSHQVTQMGQEVILRCVPISNHLYFYWYRQILGQKVEFLVSFYNNEISEKSEIFDDQFSVERPDGSNFTLKIRSTKLEDSAMYFCASSLGAEPQYFGPGTRLTVL.

CDR3 sequence: CASSLGQLATNEKLFF. CDR3 bases read: TGTGCCAGCAGCTTGGGACAGCTTGCAACTAATGAAAAA. The gene calls are TRBV5-4 and TRBJ1-4, with D possibly matching TRBD1 (5 bases). The read ends 3 residues shy of where the CDR3 ends; the end is completed using the germline J gene. Deletions cut 0 bases from V and 0 bases from J, with 9 bases between. The CDR3 is made up of 16 amino acids. Germline V lookup: CDR1 SGHNT, CDR2 YYREEE (reference sequence).

In the case of this clone: Coverage ceases 3 residues before the CDR3 finishes, and the germline J gene fills in the end. V is TRBV7-3 and J is TRBJ2-6; no clear D gene. The V gene's germline CDR1 is SGHTA and CDR2 FQGTGA. This CDR3 has 15 amino acids. V lost 5 bases and J lost 2, with 10 bases in between. The CDR3 region is CASSPTLAGANVLTF. The covered CDR3 bases are TGTGCCAGCAGCCCTACGCTTGCTGGGGCCAACGTC.

With respect to this clone: The read ends 3 residues shy of where the CDR3 ends; the end is completed using the germline J gene. The V gene is TRBV18, the J gene TRBJ1-1; tentative D call: TRBD1 (6 bases). Germline V gene data show CDR1 as KGHSH and CDR2 as LQKENI. The CDR3 consists of 14 residues. Trimming stripped 4 bases from V and 4 bases from J, with 13 bases between. CDR3 DNA, as far as it was read: TGTGCCAGCTCACAAAACAGGGCGGGCACTGAA. Translation: CASSQNRAGTE. The whole CDR3 is CASSQNRAGTEAFF.

Of note for this clone: The CDR3 end lies 3 residues beyond the end of the read and is filled in from the germline J gene. The chain links TRBV5-6 to TRBJ2-2; D unclear. This CDR3 region has 13 residues. Trimming stripped 4 bases from V and 0 bases from J, with 4 bases between. The germline V gene has CDR1 SGHDT and CDR2 YYEEEE. The sequenced part of the CDR3 DNA is TGTGCCAGCAGCCCATCGAACACCGGGGAG. This codes for CASSPSNTGE. The full CDR3 is CASSPSNTGELFF.

On this clone: Coverage ceases 3 residues before the CDR3 finishes, and the germline J gene fills in the end. This chain connects TRBV25-1 to TRBJ2-4; weak D call: TRBD1 (6 bases). Germline V CDR1 and CDR2: MGHDK, SYGVNS. Trimming took 4 bases from V and 0 from J, leaving 13 bases between them. The length of the CDR3 is 16 residues. The chain's CDR3 is CASSGTGLLAKNIQYF. The DNA read from the CDR3 is TGTGCCAGCAGTGGAACAGGGTTACTAGCCAAAAACATT.